This note documents a single T cell receptor (beta chain) sequence. Its antigen is currently unknown. CDR1 and CDR2 (germline): SEHNR, FQNEAQ (reference sequence). Trimming took off 5 bases at V and 5 bases at J, with 10 bases between the two ends. The CDR3 runs 13 residues. The data derive from a study of radiation and T cells in renal cell carcinoma. Study results and limitations: From baseline, blood top tumor clonotypes peaked at 2 weeks post-radiation.

The sample's time point: blood 4 weeks post-SBRT, at nephrectomy. Treatment reported: 15 Gy SBRT to primary tumor, nephrectomy 4 weeks later. Nephrectomy followed 15 Gy stereotactic body radiation by 4 weeks. The patient's renal cell carcinoma had clear cell pathology. Clones were read by immunoSEQ multiplex PCR, and TCRdb kept only the in-frame ones, dropping some. The sample yields about 140,000 clones, 80% to 90% seen once. This sequence originates from a woman between 45 and 65 years old with renal cell carcinoma. The chain carries TRBV7-9 and TRBJ2-1; the D is unclear. This sample comprised blood, obtained from a patient whose treatment included radiotherapy and nephrectomy. The CDR3 is CASSPPSNNEQFF. For the CDR3, the DNA is TGTGCCAGCAGCCCTCCATCAAACAATGAGCAGTTCTTC. The full variable domain, its missing parts supplied by reference TRBV7-9 and TRBJ2-1, is DTGVSQNPRHKITKRGQNVTFRCDPISEHNRLYWYRQTLGQGPEFLTYFQNEAQLEKSRLLSDRFSAERPKGSFSTLEIQRTEQGDSAMYLCASSPPSNNEQFFGPGTRLTVL.